The sequence of this T cell receptor (beta chain) was determined in a study of lymphopenia after photon versus proton radiotherapy. With regard to this clone: A read error may produce the germline difference seen at one junction end.

Generated by immunoSEQ multiplex PCR, the TCRdb table keeps only in-frame clones and is missing some. The sample shows under 30,000 clones, over 80% of them seen only once. The length of the CDR3 is 15 residues. The germline V gene encodes CDR1 SGHRS and CDR2 YFSETQ. The gene calls are TRBV5-1 and TRBJ1-6; a weak D match, TRBD1 (5 bases). The TCR comes from a man over 45 with gastric cancer. Here the sequenced sample was peripheral blood, taken from a patient treated with photon-based radiotherapy. Here the CDR3 reads CASSLATGTPEPLHF. In DNA form, the CDR3 reads TGCGCCAGCAGTTTGGCCACCGGGACTCCCGAACCCCTCCACTTT.